This entry features one T cell receptor beta chain sequence. Its specificity is not known. These data originate in a study of T cells in narcolepsy. Measured with immunoSEQ multiplex PCR; TCRdb has only the in-frame clones, and not every one. The sample lists some 1,700 clones; 20% to 30% were seen once. The CDR3 extends over 14 amino acids. Germline values: CDR1 SGHTA, CDR2 FQGNSA. The germline V and J ends were trimmed by 3 bases and 1 base, with 9 bases remaining between them. Material: cultured CD4+ T cells from cerebrospinal fluid. The chain carries TRBV7-2 and TRBJ1-1; D unclear. This TCR was recovered from a human donor with narcolepsy. The CDR3 reads CASSLTAGNTEAFF. The CDR3 DNA sequence: TGTGCCAGCAGCTTGACGGCAGGGAACACTGAAGCTTTCTTT.